This T cell receptor beta chain was profiled in a study of blood T cell dynamics during melanoma immunotherapy. Regarding the study as a whole: Whether repertoire-driving clones were melanoma-specific could not be determined.

About this clone: Its antigen remains unknown.

Trimming pared 5 bases from V and 0 bases from J, leaving 14 bases between. Germline V gives CDR1 WNHNN, CDR2 SYGVQD (reference sequence). The CDR3 covers 15 residues. Every bulk PBMC sample received the same 350 ng of DNA. Here immunoSEQ multiplex PCR was the method, and the copy in TCRdb shows in-frame clones only, minus some. The table shows approximately 5,900 clones, with around 81% occurring only once. Time point of the sample: week 3, after first cycle of checkpoint inhibitor. Material: blood, obtained from a patient treated with checkpoint blockade. The rearrangement links TRBV10-1 to TRBJ2-7, with a tentative D call TRBD1 (6 bases). This TCR was recovered from a human donor with melanoma. The CDR3: CASSCGQTSSYEQYF. The CDR3 bases are TGCGCCAGCAGTTGTGGACAGACGAGCTCCTACGAGCAGTACTTC.